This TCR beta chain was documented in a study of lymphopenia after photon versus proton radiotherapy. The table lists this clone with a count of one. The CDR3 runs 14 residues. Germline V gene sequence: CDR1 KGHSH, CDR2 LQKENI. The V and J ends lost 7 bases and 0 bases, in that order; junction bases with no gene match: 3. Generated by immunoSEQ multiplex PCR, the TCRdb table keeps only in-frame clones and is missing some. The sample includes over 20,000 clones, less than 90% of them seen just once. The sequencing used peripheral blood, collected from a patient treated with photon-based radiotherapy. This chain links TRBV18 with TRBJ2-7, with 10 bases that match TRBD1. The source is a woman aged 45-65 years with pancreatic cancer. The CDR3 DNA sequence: TGTGCCAGCTTCCGGGACAGGGGCTCCTACGAGCAGTACTTC. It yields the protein CASFRDRGSYEQYF.